A selection of T cell receptor beta chains follows, all from one sample in a study of CD8+CD57+ T cells in acquired aplastic anemia. TCRdb reprocessed the reads via MiXCR and lists one record per CDR3 protein. The sample records over 150,000 distinct CDR3 sequences, about 50% being singletons. Sequencing used sorted CD4+, CD8+, or CD8+CD57+ T cells (not recorded which) from PBMCs. The receptors here all came from a human donor with aplastic anemia. The CDR3 runs from the conserved cysteine through the conserved F or W. The D gene is left open where the match is weak. Clone size is stated in some rows and not others, as once, few, many or a class when expanded.

TRBJ2-3 . TRBD2 TRBV5-1 CASSSKLADTDTQYF TGCGCCAGCAGCTCCAAACTAGCGGACACAGATACGCAGTATTTT
TRBJ1-3 few . TRBV2 CASSEPKVSGNTIYF TGTGCCAGCAGTGAACCGAAAGTTTCAGGGAACACCATATATTTT
TRBJ2-1 many TRBD2 TRBV12-3/TRBV12-4 CASSLVPYGGNNEQFF TGTGCCAGCAGTTTAGTCCCCTACGGGGGGAACAATGAGCAGTTCTTC
TRBJ2-4 . . TRBV4-3 CASSQATRNIQYF TGCGCCAGCAGCCAAGCGACTAGGAACATTCAGTACTTC
TRBJ2-3 . TRBD1 TRBV15 CATSSYGTGADTQYF TGTGCCACCAGCAGTTACGGGACAGGGGCAGATACGCAGTATTTT
TRBJ1-1 many . TRBV15 CATSTVTGPEAFF TGTGCCACCAGCACTGTGACAGGTCCTGAAGCTTTCTTT
TRBJ2-7 . TRBD2 TRBV11-2 CASSLVSGRAGTYEQYF TGTGCCAGCAGCTTAGTTAGCGGGAGGGCAGGGACCTACGAGCAGTACTTC
TRBJ2-2 . . TRBV9 CASSVRLTGELFF TGTGCCAGCAGCGTCCGACTAACCGGGGAGCTGTTTTTT
TRBJ1-5 many . TRBV20-1 CSARGREHSNQPQHF TGCAGTGCTAGAGGCAGGGAACATAGCAATCAGCCCCAGCATTTT
TRBJ1-1 . . TRBV29-1 CSAPGHHGNTEAFF TGCAGCGCACCGGGGCACCACGGGAACACTGAAGCTTTCTTT
TRBJ1-4 . . TRBV4-2 CASSQESWGTEQGWEKLFF TGTGCCAGCAGCCAAGAAAGCTGGGGGACCGAGCAGGGGTGGGAAAAACTGTTTTTT
TRBJ2-7 . . TRBV2 CASSEAARGEQYF TGTGCCAGCAGTGAAGCGGCCAGGGGCGAGCAGTACTTC
TRBJ2-7 . . TRBV7-2 CASSLASGGYEQYF TGTGCCAGCAGCTTAGCAAGCGGAGGCTACGAGCAGTACTTC
TRBJ2-3 . TRBD2 TRBV6-5 CASSYSAGLGSDTQYF TGTGCCAGCAGTTACTCCGCCGGACTAGGTTCAGATACGCAGTATTTT
TRBJ2-2 many TRBD2 TRBV25-1 CASSLGGGSGELFF TGTGCCAGCAGCCTGGGGGGGGGTTCGGGGGAGCTGTTTTTT
TRBJ1-5 many . TRBV12-3/TRBV12-4 CASSSRGGSSSNQPQHF TGTGCCAGCAGTTCCCGGGGGGGGTCGAGTTCGAATCAGCCCCAGCATTTT
TRBJ1-4 . . TRBV19 CASTTARNEKLFF TGTGCCAGTACGACAGCCCGTAATGAAAAACTGTTTTTT
TRBJ2-2 . . TRBV6-2/TRBV6-3 CASSYRSPETGELFF TGTGCCAGCAGTTACCGGAGCCCGGAGACCGGGGAGCTGTTTTTT
TRBJ2-3 few TRBD1 TRBV27 CASTATGEWGTDTQYF TGTGCCAGCACCGCCACAGGGGAGTGGGGCACAGATACGCAGTATTTT
TRBJ1-2 many . TRBV19 CASSIDVGSSGYTF TGTGCCAGTAGTATAGATGTGGGGTCTAGTGGCTACACCTTC
TRBJ1-1 . . TRBV25-1 CTSSEGGKGNTEAFF TGTACCAGCAGTGAAGGGGGGAAGGGAAACACTGAAGCTTTCTTT
TRBJ1-6 . . TRBV6-1 CASSDVSQDSPLHF TGTGCCAGCAGTGATGTGAGTCAGGATTCACCCCTCCACTTT
TRBJ1-2 . . TRBV7-2 CASSPERSYGYTF TGTGCCAGCAGCCCAGAACGTTCCTATGGCTACACCTTC
TRBJ2-1 many TRBD2 TRBV20-1 CSARGVTGDNEQFF TGCAGTGCACGGGGGGTCACGGGGGACAATGAGCAGTTCTTC
TRBJ2-7 once TRBD1 TRBV2 CSSTRDRGYEQYF TGTTCCAGCACCCGGGACAGGGGATACGAGCAGTACTTC
TRBJ1-2 . . TRBV2 CASSEEWVNYGYTF TGTGCCAGCAGTGAAGAGTGGGTTAACTATGGCTACACCTTC
TRBJ1-5 . . TRBV7-8 CASSPLGAVQAQHF TGTGCCAGCAGCCCCCTTGGGGCCGTCCAGGCCCAGCATTTT
TRBJ1-1 . TRBD1 TRBV20-1 CSAREDRGRTEAFF TGCAGTGCTAGAGAGGACAGGGGGCGGACTGAAGCTTTCTTT
TRBJ1-1 many . TRBV6-1 CASSGQVMNTEAFF TGTGCCAGCAGTGGTCAGGTTATGAACACTGAAGCTTTCTTT
TRBJ2-1 . TRBD2 TRBV11-2 CASSEGSGDFF TGTGCCAGCAGCGAAGGTAGCGGGGATTTCTTC
TRBJ2-2 . . TRBV24-1 CATSDTSTNTGELFF TGTGCCACCAGTGATACTTCGACCAACACCGGGGAGCTGTTTTTT
TRBJ1-4 . . TRBV20-1 CSVWTDPNEKLFF TGCAGTGTCTGGACGGACCCTAATGAAAAACTGTTTTTT
TRBJ2-7 many TRBD2 TRBV2 CASSQRTSGNEQYF TGTGCCAGCAGTCAAAGGACTAGCGGAAACGAGCAGTACTTC
TRBJ2-7 many TRBD2 TRBV6-1 CASSSPLRTSGGLYEQYF TGTGCCAGCAGCTCTCCCCTTCGGACTAGCGGGGGTCTCTACGAGCAGTACTTC
TRBJ1-2 . . TRBV7-2 CASSLDEGGYTF TGTGCCAGCAGCTTAGATGAAGGTGGCTACACCTTC
TRBJ2-7 . . TRBV19 CASSWGDATSYEQYF TGTGCCAGTAGCTGGGGGGACGCAACCTCCTACGAGCAGTACTTC
TRBJ2-7 once TRBD1 TRBV19 CASRPLGQGSYEQYF TGTGCCAGTAGACCACTCGGACAGGGATCCTACGAGCAGTACTTC
TRBJ2-2 many TRBD2 TRBV7-9 CASREPSGLGTNTGELFF TGTGCCAGCCGGGAGCCTTCGGGACTAGGGACGAACACCGGGGAGCTGTTTTTT
TRBJ2-4 . . TRBV11-2 CASFGGGTAKNIQYF TGTGCCAGCTTTGGAGGGGGGACCGCCAAAAACATTCAGTACTTC
TRBJ1-4 . . TRBV7-9 CASSNLNEKLFF TGTGCCAGCAGCAATCTTAATGAAAAACTGTTTTTT